This T cell receptor (beta chain) was documented in a study of T cell repertoires in cytomegalovirus infection. This clonotype was picked up one time. Since no conserved phenylalanine or tryptophan closes the CDR3, a read error is the likely cause. MiXCR, applied by TCRdb to the reads, yields one record per CDR3 protein. Of about 300,000 distinct CDR3 sequences in the sample, roughly a tenth are singletons; the top ten hold around 2.4%. The length of the CDR3 is 11 residues. Germline V gives CDR1 SQVTM, CDR2 ANQGSEA. Trimming left V 3 bases short and J 1 base short, with 3 bases between. This receptor was obtained from a human donor in good health (CMV status not recorded). Some clones in this sample may be carry-over from other donors' samples. The sample consisted of PBMCs. The genes are TRBV29-1 and TRBJ1-2; D uncertain. CDR3 sequence (DNA): TGCAGCGTTGAGGGTAACTATGGCTACACCATC. Translation gives CSVEGNYGYTI.